This T cell receptor beta chain was identified in a study of post-analysis software for immune sequencing data. Study background: Some patients lacked subtype; others had relapsing-remitting, secondary progressive or progressive-relapsing disease. General study results and limits: Controls had lower frequencies than patients of four or five TRBV segments, which included TRBV5-6, TRBV5-1 and TRBV20-1.

Unique molecular identifiers were built into the TCR beta cDNA libraries. It was from roughly 1.1 to 9.2 million T cells that some 500,000 cDNA molecules came. TCRdb re-analysed the PCR reads in MiXCR, keeping a single row per CDR3 protein. The sample has approximately 360,000 distinct CDR3 sequences; roughly 38% are singletons. With regard to this clonotype: Its antigen is unidentified. One junction end disagrees with the germline gene, perhaps due to a read error.

Per the germline V gene, CDR1 is MNHEY and CDR2 is SMNVEV (reference sequence). CDR3 length: 14 residues. The sample comprised blood. The chain carries TRBV27 and TRBJ2-7; 9 bases agree with TRBD1. This TCR came from a girl aged 10-17 years with multiple sclerosis. The CDR3 reads CVSSLGTGSYEQYF. The CDR3 nucleotides are TGTGTCAGCAGTTTAGGGACAGGGAGCTACGAGCAGTACTTC.